This T cell receptor (beta chain) was obtained from a study of T cells in Graves' hyperthyroidism and ophthalmopathy. Amplified TCR beta CDR3 regions derived from RNA transcripts. A set of HTBI primers served as the primers for a first-round RT-PCR of the TCR CDR3. TCRdb reprocessed the multiplex PCR reads via MiXCR and lists one record per CDR3 protein. The sample has roughly 500,000 distinct CDR3 sequences, around 43% seen once; the top ten hold 35% to 50%. Ten or more counts support this clonotype. The TCR sequence derives from an adult woman with Graves' disease, either hyperthyroidism or ophthalmopathy (not recorded which). Sequenced input: peripheral blood or thyroid tissue (not recorded which).

The CDR3 loop reads CSVDLGGDTEAFF. Written as DNA, the CDR3 is TGCAGCGTTGATCTGGGGGGAGACACTGAAGCTTTCTTT. The chain uses TRBV29-1 and TRBJ1-1; possibly TRBD1 for D (5 bases). There are 13 residues in the CDR3. Trimming took 3 bases from V and 3 from J, leaving 11 bases between them. In germline, CDR1 is SQVTM, CDR2 ANQGSEA.